These 17 T cell receptor beta chains were sequenced from one sample in a study of blood T cells in healthy people across ages. Alongside a J-beta primer mix, a sample-barcoded 5' primer served in a second PCR lasting about 7 to 12 cycles. Using its own MiXCR run on the 5' RACE reads, TCRdb lists one record per CDR3 protein. The sample contains around 1.7 million distinct CDR3 sequences, roughly 30% of which appear only once. The sequencing sample was made of blood. These receptor sequences come from a woman in her thirties in good health.

This clonotype was recorded at least ten times. The J gene is TRBJ2-7, the V gene TRBV12-3 or TRBV12-4, with 7 bases matching TRBD2. The CDR3 is made up of 17 amino acids. Trimming at V came to 5 bases and at J to 2 bases, leaving 15 bases not matched to a gene. CDR3 residues: CASSPANPLAETYEQYF. CDR3 in DNA: TGTGCCAGCAGTCCCGCAAATCCCCTAGCGGAGACCTACGAGCAGTACTTC.

This clonotype was observed a handful of times. The chain is built from TRBV25-1 and TRBJ2-7, with 8 nucleotides matching TRBD2. V trimming: 7 bases; J trimming: 4 bases; junction bases outside the gene matches: 9. Germline V gene lookup returns CDR1 MGHDK and CDR2 SYGVNS. The CDR3 has 14 amino acids. The CDR3 region has the DNA TGTGCCAGCACCGGAACGGGAGGGGAGTACGAGCAGTACTTC. It yields the protein CASTGTGGEYEQYF.

This clonotype has at least ten counts. CDR3 bases: TGCAGTGCTAGAGATAGGCTAGCGGGAGAAGGAGAGCAGTTCTTC. Amino acids: CSARDRLAGEGEQFF. The chain recombines TRBV20-1 with TRBJ2-1; 10 positions match TRBD2. Germline V gene data show CDR1 as DFQATT and CDR2 as SNEGSKA (reference sequence). The J segment lost 10 bases and the V segment lost 0 bases, leaving 9 bases of the junction unmatched. The CDR3 totals 15 residues.

With regard to this clonotype: The limits of the CDR3 on the DNA are not certain, so only TCRdb's listed CDR3 is given. This chain uses TRBV6-6 with TRBJ2-1; TRBD1, as called in the table, went unchecked against the DNA. CDR1 MNHNY and CDR2 SVGAGI come from the germline V gene (reference sequence). The CDR3 numbers 16 amino acids, ends counted. Here the CDR3 reads CASSSSAQTGCNGQFF.

The chain is built from TRBV2 and TRBJ2-5, with 8 bases aligning to TRBD1. CDR1 is SNHLY and CDR2 is FYNNEI in the germline V gene. V lost 6 bases, J lost 0 bases, and 3 bases stayed unmatched. The length of the CDR3 is 14 residues. The CDR3 reads CASRDRANQETQYF. Here the CDR3 DNA reads TGTGCCAGCAGGGACAGGGCGAACCAAGAGACCCAGTACTTC. Full variable domain (remainder filled in from reference TRBV2 and TRBJ2-5): EPEVTQTPSHQVTQMGQEVILRCVPISNHLYFYWYRQILGQKVEFLVSFYNNEISEKSEIFDDQFSVERPDGSNFTLKIRSTKLEDSAMYFCASRDRANQETQYFGPGTRLLVL.

The sample holds a few counts of this clonotype. The chain carries TRBV7-9 and TRBJ2-3; 14 positions match TRBD2. The CDR3 loop spans 17 amino acids. The ends lost 5 bases at V and 3 bases at J; junction bases unmatched: 7. The germline V gene encodes CDR1 SEHNR and CDR2 FQNEAQ (reference sequence). Here the CDR3 reads CASSRRLAGGRTDTQYF. The CDR3 DNA reads as TGTGCCAGCAGCCGACGACTAGCGGGGGGGCGGACAGATACGCAGTATTTT.

The V and J genes are TRBV20-1 and TRBJ2-4; the match to TRBD1 covers 7 bases. Trimming took 6 bases from V and 8 from J; bases not matched to a gene: 10. Germline lookup yields CDR1 DFQATT and CDR2 SNEGSKA (reference sequence). This CDR3 has 13 amino acids. CDR3 nucleotide sequence: TGCAGTGCCCCCTCTTGGGACAGAGACATTCAGTACTTC. Translation gives CSAPSWDRDIQYF.

The chain carries TRBV14 and TRBJ2-7; no reliable D call. V lost 0 bases and J 2 bases, leaving 17 bases between the germline ends. The CDR3 is 17 amino acids. Germline assignment: CDR1 SGHDN and CDR2 FVKESK. The CDR3 loop reads CASSQESLRADTYEQYF. As DNA, the CDR3 is TGTGCCAGCAGCCAAGAAAGTCTTAGGGCAGACACCTACGAGCAGTACTTC.

There are a few counts of this clonotype. The V gene is TRBV7-9, the J gene TRBJ2-1; 10 nucleotides match TRBD2. CDR3 size: 14 residues. Germline V gives CDR1 SEHNR, CDR2 FQNEAQ (reference sequence). The J segment lost 7 bases and the V segment lost 2 bases, leaving 2 bases of the junction unmatched. The CDR3 loop is CASSLLSGRNEQFF. As DNA, the CDR3 is TGTGCCAGCAGCTTACTTAGCGGGAGGAATGAGCAGTTCTTC.

The rearrangement links TRBV5-1 to TRBJ1-2; D not resolved. Germline CDR1 reads SGHRS; CDR2 reads YFSETQ. V lost 0 bases and J 6 bases, leaving 15 bases between the germline ends. The CDR3 contains 15 residues. The CDR3 DNA sequence: TGCGCCAGCAGCTTGGCGGGGAGGAAGGAGGATGGCTACACCTTC. Translation: CASSLAGRKEDGYTF.

The CDR3 DNA is TGTGCCATCAGTGCCGGGGACAGCGGAGAGACCCAGTACTTC. Encoded protein: CAISAGDSGETQYF. The chain couples TRBV10-3 to TRBJ2-5; 7 bases match TRBD1. This CDR3 spans 14 amino acids. In germline, CDR1 is ENHRY, CDR2 SYGVKD. V shed 4 bases and J 4 bases; nucleotides not matched to a gene: 6.

This clonotype was picked up a small number of times. V usage is TRBV7-3 and J usage is TRBJ2-5; D call uncertain. V dropped 5 bases and J dropped 4 bases, with 17 bases sitting between them. This CDR3 comprises 15 residues. Germline assignment: CDR1 SGHTA and CDR2 FQGTGA. The CDR3 bases are TGTGCCAGCAGCCCCTTTGGAAGGGCCGGAGAGACCCAGTACTTC. Translating it yields CASSPFGRAGETQYF. Full variable domain (outside the CDR3, taken from reference TRBV7-3 and TRBJ2-5): GAGVSQTPSNKVTEKGKYVELRCDPISGHTALYWYRQSLGQGPEFLIYFQGTGAADDSGLPNDRFFAVRPEGSVSTLKIQRTERGDSAVYLCASSPFGRAGETQYFGPGTRLLVL.

A few counts support this clonotype. The gene calls are TRBV10-3 and TRBJ2-3; D is perhaps TRBD1 or TRBD2 (5 bases each). The length of the CDR3 is 14 residues. The germline V and J ends were trimmed by 1 base and 5 bases, with 10 bases remaining between them. From germline, CDR1 is ENHRY and CDR2 SYGVKD. CDR3 nucleotides: TGTGCCATCAGTGAGTTGGGGACGGAAGATACGCAGTATTTT. Residues: CAISELGTEDTQYF.

This chain joins TRBV2 and TRBJ2-3; 7 bases map to TRBD2. The CDR3 spans 15 residues. CDR1 SNHLY and CDR2 FYNNEI come from the germline V gene. J gave up 3 bases and V 9 bases, and 12 bases lay outside the gene matches. As DNA, the CDR3 is TGTGCCAGTTCCCCCTTTGGGGGGGGAACAGATACGCAGTATTTT. Residues: CASSPFGGGTDTQYF.

The table lists this clonotype with a few counts. This chain joins TRBV5-5 and TRBJ1-5, with D maybe TRBD1 (5 bases). The CDR3 runs to 14 residues. Germline V gene lookup returns CDR1 SGHKS and CDR2 YYEKEE (reference sequence). Trimming took off 2 bases at V and 7 bases at J, with 13 bases between the two ends. CDR3 DNA: TGTGCCAGCAGCTTCTACTTTGGGGCCCAGCCCCAGCATTTT. This gives the protein CASSFYFGAQPQHF.

The CDR3 here is CASQELAGGIYEQFF. In nucleotides, the CDR3 is TGTGCCAGCCAAGAACTAGCGGGGGGGATCTATGAGCAGTTCTTC. The chain uses TRBV25-1 and TRBJ2-1, with 13 bases fitting TRBD2. V was clipped by 8 bases and J by 8 bases; unmatched bases: 9. The length of the CDR3 is 15 residues. CDR1 is MGHDK, CDR2 SYGVNS, per germline.

V usage is TRBV7-9 and J usage is TRBJ2-3; 8 positions match TRBD1. Trimming took 2 bases from V and 2 from J; bases not matched to a gene: 6. Germline values: CDR1 SEHNR, CDR2 FQNEAQ (reference sequence). The CDR3 length is 16 residues. The CDR3 here is CASSLSTGVVTDTQYF. CDR3 bases: TGTGCCAGCAGCTTATCGACAGGGGTGGTCACAGATACGCAGTATTTT. Full variable domain (remainder filled in from reference TRBV7-9 and TRBJ2-3): DTGVSQNPRHKITKRGQNVTFRCDPISEHNRLYWYRQTLGQGPEFLTYFQNEAQLEKSRLLSDRFSAERPKGSFSTLEIQRTEQGDSAMYLCASSLSTGVVTDTQYFGPGTRLTVL.